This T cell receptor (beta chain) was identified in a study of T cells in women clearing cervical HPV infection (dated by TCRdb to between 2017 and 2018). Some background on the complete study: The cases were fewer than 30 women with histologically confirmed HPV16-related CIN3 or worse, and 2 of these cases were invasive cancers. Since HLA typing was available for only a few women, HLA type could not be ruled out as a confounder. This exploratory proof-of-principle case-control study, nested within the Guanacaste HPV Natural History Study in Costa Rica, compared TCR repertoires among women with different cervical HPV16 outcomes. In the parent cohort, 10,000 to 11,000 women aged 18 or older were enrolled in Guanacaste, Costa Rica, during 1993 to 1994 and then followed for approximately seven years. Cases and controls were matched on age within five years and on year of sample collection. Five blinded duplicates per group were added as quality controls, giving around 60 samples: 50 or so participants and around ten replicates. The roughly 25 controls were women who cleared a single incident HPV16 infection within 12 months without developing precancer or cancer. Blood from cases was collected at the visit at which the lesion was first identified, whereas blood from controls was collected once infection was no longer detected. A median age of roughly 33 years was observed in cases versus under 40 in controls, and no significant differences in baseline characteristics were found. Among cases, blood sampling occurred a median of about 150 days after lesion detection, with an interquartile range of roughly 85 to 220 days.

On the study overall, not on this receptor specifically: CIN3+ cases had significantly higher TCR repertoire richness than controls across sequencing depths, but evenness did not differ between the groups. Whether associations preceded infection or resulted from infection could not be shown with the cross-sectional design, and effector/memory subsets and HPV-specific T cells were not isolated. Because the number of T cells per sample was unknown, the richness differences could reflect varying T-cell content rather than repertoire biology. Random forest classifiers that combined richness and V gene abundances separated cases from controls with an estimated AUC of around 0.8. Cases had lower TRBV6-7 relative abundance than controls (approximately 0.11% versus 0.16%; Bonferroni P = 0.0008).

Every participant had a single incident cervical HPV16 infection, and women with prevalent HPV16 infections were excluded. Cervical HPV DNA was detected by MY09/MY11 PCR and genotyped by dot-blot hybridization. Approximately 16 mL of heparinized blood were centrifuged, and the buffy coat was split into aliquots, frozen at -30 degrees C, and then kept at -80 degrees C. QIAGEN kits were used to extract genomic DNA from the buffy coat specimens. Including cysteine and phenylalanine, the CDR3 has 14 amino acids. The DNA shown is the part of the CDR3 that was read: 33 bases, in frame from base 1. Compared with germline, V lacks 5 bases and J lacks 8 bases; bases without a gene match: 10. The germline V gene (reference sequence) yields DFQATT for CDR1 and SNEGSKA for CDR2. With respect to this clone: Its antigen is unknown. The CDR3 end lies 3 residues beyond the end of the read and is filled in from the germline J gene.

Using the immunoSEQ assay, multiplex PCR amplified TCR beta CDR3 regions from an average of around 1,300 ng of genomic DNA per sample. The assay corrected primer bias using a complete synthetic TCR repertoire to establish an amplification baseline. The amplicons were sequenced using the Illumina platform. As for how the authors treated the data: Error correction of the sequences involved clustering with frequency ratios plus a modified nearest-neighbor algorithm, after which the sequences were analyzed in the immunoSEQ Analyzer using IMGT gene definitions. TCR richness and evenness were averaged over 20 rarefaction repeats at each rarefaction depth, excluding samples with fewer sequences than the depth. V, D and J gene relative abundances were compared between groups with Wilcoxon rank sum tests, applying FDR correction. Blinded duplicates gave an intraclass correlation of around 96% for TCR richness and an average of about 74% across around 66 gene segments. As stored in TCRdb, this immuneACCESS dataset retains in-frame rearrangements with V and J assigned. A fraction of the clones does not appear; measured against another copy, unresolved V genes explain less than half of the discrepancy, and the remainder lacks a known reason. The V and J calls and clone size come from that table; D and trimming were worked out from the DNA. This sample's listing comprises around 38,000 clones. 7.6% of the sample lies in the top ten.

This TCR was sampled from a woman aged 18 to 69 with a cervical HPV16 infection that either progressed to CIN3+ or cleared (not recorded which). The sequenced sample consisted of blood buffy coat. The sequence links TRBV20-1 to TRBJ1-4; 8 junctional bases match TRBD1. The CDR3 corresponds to CSAPLGQGKEKLFF. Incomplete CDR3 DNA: TGCAGTGCTCCACTCGGACAGGGTAAAGAAAAA.